This T cell receptor beta chain originates from a study of identical twins. TCRdb reprocessed the 5' RACE reads with MiXCR, giving one entry per CDR3 protein. The table records fewer than 500,000 distinct CDR3 sequences, roughly 26% of them present only once. The length of the CDR3 is 15 residues. Germline V gives CDR1 WNHNN, CDR2 SYGVQD (reference sequence). Trimming pared 7 bases from V and 2 bases from J, leaving 16 bases between. Worth noting for this clonotype: Its cognate antigen is unknown.

General observations from the study: Models, which agreed with sharing between unrelated individuals, nonetheless underestimated the out-of-frame TCR alpha sharing seen in monozygotic twins.

These same data were also listed under a study on T cells expressing NK-cell markers. That source adds: Underlying the TCR beta repertoires were sorted CD3+CD56+NKG2C+, CD3+CD56+NKG2C- and CD3+CD56-NKG2C+ T cells. Dominant NKG2C+ clonotype frequencies of about 1.0-8% of CD8+ T cells were measured in over five donors.

The TCR originated in a woman in her late teens or twenties in good health. The source material was CD4+ T cells sorted from blood. This chain uses TRBV10-1 with TRBJ2-3, with D possibly TRBD2 on 7 matching bases. CDR3 sequence: CASTWLGGATDTQYF. For the CDR3, the DNA is TGCGCCAGCACCTGGCTGGGGGGGGCCACAGATACGCAGTATTTT.